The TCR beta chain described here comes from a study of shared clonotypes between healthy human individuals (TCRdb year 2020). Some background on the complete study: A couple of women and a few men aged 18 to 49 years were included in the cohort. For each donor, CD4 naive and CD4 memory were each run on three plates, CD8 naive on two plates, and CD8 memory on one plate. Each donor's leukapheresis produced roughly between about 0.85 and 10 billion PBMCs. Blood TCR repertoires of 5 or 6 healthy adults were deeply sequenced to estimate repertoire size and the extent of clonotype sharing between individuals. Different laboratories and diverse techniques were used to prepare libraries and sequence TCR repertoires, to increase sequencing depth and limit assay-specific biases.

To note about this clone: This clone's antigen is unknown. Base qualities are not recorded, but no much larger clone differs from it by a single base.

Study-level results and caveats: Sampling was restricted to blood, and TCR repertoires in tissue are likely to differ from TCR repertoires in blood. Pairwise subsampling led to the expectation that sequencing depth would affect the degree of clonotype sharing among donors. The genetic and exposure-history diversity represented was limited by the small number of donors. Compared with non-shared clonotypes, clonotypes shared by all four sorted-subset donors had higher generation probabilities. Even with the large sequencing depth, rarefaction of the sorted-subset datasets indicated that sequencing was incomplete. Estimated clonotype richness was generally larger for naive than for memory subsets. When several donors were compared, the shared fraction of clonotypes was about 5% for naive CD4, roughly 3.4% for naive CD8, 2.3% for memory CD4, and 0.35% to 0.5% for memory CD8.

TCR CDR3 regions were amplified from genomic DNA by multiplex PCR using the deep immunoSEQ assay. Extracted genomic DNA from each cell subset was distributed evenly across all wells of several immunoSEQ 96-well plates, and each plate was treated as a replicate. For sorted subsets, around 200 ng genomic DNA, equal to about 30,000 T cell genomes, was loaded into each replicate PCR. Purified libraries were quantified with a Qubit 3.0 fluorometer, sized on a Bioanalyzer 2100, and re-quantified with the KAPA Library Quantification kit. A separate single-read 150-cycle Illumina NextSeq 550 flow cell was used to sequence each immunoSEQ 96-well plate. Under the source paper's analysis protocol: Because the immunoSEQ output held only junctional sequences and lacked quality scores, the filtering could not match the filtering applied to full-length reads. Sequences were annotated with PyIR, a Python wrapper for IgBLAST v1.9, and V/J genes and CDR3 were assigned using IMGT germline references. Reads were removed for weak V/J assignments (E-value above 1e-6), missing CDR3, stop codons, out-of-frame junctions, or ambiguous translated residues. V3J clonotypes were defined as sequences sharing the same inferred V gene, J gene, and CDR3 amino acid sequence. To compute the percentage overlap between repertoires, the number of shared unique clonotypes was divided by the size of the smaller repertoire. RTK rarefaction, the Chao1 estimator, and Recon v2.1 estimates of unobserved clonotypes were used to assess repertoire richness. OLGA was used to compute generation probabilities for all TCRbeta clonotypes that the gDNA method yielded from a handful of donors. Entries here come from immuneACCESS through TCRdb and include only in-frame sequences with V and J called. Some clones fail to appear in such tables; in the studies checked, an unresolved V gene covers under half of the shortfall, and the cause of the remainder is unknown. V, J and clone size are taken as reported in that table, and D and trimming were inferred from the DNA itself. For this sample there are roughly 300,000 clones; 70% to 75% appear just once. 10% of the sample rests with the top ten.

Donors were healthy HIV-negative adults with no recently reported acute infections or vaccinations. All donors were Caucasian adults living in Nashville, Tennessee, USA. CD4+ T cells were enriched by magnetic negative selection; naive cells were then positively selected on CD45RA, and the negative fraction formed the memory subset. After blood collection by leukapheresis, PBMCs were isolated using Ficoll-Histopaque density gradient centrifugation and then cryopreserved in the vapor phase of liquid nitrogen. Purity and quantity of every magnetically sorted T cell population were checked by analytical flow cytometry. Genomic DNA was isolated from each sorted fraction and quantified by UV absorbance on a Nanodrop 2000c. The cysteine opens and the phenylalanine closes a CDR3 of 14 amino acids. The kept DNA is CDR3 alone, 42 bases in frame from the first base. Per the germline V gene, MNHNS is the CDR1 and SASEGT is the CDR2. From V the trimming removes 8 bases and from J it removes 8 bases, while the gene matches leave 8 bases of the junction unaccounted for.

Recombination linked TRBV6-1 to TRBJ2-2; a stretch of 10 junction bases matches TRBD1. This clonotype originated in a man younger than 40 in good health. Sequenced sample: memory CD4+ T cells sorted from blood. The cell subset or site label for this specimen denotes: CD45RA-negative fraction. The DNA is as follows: TGTGCCAGCGTCGGGACAGGGGTATTTGGGGAGCTGTTTTTT. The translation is CASVGTGVFGELFF.